The clone carrying this T cell receptor (beta chain) has a count of ten or more. Its matching antigen is unknown. These data come from a study of Ad26.COV2.S vaccination and SARS-CoV-2 variants. Study-wide context: Enrollment placed the donor in the COV1001 Ad26.COV2.S trial arm. Ad26.COV2.S given intramuscularly, once or twice 56 days apart. Study-wide results and caveats: Non-spike TCR breadth was similar in vaccine and placebo recipients.

The treatment: 15 to 20 received Ad26.COV2.S at low or high dose, single or two shots; several received placebo; per-sample allocation not given. Samples were taken on day 63 after the first vaccine or placebo injection. Data came from immunoSEQ multiplex PCR; TCRdb stores just in-frame clones and leaves some out. The sample yields 300,000 to 400,000 clones, 88% seen once. Germline V gene data show CDR1 as SGHKS and CDR2 as YYEKEE (reference sequence). The CDR3 totals 18 residues. Trimming stripped 1 base from V and 0 bases from J, with 19 bases between. This clonotype was sampled from a person between 18 and 59 years old who received the Ad26.COV2.S COVID-19 vaccine or a placebo. The sample here was peripheral blood, taken in a trial of Ad26.COV2.S vaccine versus placebo. The rearrangement joins TRBV5-5 to TRBJ1-2, with a weak D call TRBD1 (6 bases). The CDR3 loop reads CASSLQSGALNPNYGYTF. As DNA, the CDR3 is TGTGCCAGCAGCTTGCAGTCAGGGGCATTGAACCCTAACTATGGCTACACCTTC.